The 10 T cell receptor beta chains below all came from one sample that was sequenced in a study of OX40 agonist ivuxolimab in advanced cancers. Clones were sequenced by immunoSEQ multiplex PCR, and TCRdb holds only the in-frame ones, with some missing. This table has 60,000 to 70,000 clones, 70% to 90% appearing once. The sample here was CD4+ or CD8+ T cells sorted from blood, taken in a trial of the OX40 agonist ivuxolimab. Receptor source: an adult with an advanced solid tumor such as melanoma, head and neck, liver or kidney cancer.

The CDR3 DNA sequence: TGTGCCAGCAGCTCCACCCAGGATACCGAAGCTTTCTTT. As protein: CASSSTQDTEAFF. The chain carries TRBV7-3 and TRBJ1-1, with D hard to call. With 4 bases removed from V and 8 bases from J, the gap between germline ends came to 14 bases. Germline V gene lookup returns CDR1 SGHTA and CDR2 FQGTGA. The CDR3 contains 13 residues.

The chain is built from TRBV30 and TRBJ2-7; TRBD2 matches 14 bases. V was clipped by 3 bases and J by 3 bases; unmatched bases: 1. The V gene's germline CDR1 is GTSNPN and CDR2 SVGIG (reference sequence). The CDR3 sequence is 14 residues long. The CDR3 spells CAWRGLAGVYEQYF. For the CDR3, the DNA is TGTGCCTGGAGGGGACTAGCGGGAGTCTACGAGCAGTACTTC.

The CDR3 sequence: CATAPGINSNQPQHF. CDR3 nucleotides: TGTGCCACCGCCCCAGGGATTAATAGCAATCAGCCCCAGCATTTT. The genes are TRBV27 and TRBJ1-5, with a possible D match to TRBD1 (5 bases). Per germline, CDR1 MNHEY and CDR2 SMNVEV (reference sequence). V lost 10 bases and J 0 bases, leaving 16 bases between the germline ends. The CDR3 length is 15 residues.

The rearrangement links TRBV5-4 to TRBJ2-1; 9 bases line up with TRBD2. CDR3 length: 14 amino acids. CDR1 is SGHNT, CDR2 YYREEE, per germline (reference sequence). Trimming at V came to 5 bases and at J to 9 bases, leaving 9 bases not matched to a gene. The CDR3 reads CASRGSSGMGEQFF. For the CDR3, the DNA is TGTGCCAGCAGGGGGTCTAGCGGGATGGGTGAGCAGTTCTTC.

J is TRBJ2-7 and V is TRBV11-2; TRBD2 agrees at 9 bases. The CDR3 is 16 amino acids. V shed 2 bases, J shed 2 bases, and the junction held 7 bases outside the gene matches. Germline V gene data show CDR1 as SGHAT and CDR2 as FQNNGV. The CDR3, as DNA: TGTGCCAGCAGCTTAACGGTTAGCGGGAGAACCTACGAGCAGTACTTC. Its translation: CASSLTVSGRTYEQYF.

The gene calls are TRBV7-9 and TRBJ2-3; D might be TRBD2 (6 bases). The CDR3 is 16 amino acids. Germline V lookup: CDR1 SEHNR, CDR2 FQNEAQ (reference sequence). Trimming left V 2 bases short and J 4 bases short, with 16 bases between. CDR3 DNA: TGTGCCAGCAGCTTAAGGCGGGAAAGGCTCGCAGATACGCAGTATTTT. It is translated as CASSLRRERLADTQYF.

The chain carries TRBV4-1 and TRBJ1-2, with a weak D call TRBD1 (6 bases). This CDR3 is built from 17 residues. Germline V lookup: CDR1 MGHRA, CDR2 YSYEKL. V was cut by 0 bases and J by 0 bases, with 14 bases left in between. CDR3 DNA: TGCGCCAGCAGCCAAGATGGGGGGGGCATAGCTAACTATGGCTACACCTTC. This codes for CASSQDGGGIANYGYTF.

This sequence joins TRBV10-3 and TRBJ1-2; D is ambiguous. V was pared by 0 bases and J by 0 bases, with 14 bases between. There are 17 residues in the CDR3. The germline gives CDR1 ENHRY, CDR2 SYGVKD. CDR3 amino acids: CAISESGGQEPNYGYTF. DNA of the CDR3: TGTGCCATCAGTGAGTCTGGTGGTCAGGAGCCTAACTATGGCTACACCTTC.

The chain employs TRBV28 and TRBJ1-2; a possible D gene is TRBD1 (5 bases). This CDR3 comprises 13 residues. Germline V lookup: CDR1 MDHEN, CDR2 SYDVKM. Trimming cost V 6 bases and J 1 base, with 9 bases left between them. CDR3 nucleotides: TGTGCCAGCAGACGGGGGGTTAACTATGGCTACACCTTC. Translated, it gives CASRRGVNYGYTF.

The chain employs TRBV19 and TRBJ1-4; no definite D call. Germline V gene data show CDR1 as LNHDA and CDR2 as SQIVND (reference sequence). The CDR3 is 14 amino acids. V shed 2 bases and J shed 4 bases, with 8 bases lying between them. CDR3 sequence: CASSIRRLNEKLFF. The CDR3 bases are TGTGCCAGTAGTATAAGAAGACTTAATGAAAAACTGTTTTTT.